This T cell receptor (beta chain) was obtained from a study of blood T cell repertoires in COVID-19. Study as a whole: The origin of the acute and convalescent COVID-19 samples was the United States, Italy and Spain. Sources were T cells, B-cell-depleted T cells, or PBMCs; the material itself was cDNA or gDNA.

As processed by the authors: Nucleated cell number was recorded as an estimate derived from reference gene primer amplification. Using immunoSEQ multiplex PCR, the repertoire was profiled, and TCRdb retains in-frame clones only, with some absent. V and J calls and clone size are those listed in that table; D and trimming were worked out from the DNA. The table lists about 400,000 clones, approximately 90% of them singletons. V was shortened by 3 bases and J by 13 bases, with 22 bases between the two germline ends. The CDR3 spans 14 residues. The rearrangement joins TRBV23-1 to TRBJ2-7; tentative D call: TRBD2 (6 bases). TRBV23-1 is reported as an ORF; its role is uncertain. Sample: peripheral blood. The receptor was isolated from a woman aged 25 to 39 with acute or convalescent COVID-19. In DNA, the CDR3 is TGCGCCAGCAGTCAGGAGGGACGGCGATTCGGCAGATACTTC. Translation: CASSQEGRRFGRYF.